These 29 T cell receptor beta chains share one sample of origin, sequenced in a study of T-cell reconstitution after alpha-beta-depleted transplantation in children. During its preparation, the TCRbeta library received unique molecular identifiers. TCRdb itself ran the PCR reads through MiXCR, one entry per CDR3 protein. The data contain some 100,000 distinct CDR3 sequences, about a sixth of them singletons. Here the sequenced sample was PBMCs, mostly from graft donor cells, taken 180 days after TCRalphabeta/CD19-depleted stem cell transplant. These receptors were taken from a male patient aged 2-15 years who had a stem cell transplant for acute lymphoblastic leukemia, so the T cells may come from the graft donor.

The chain couples TRBV5-6 to TRBJ1-1; no definite D call. V dropped 0 bases and J dropped 6 bases, with 12 bases sitting between them. The CDR3 extends over 14 amino acids. Germline-derived CDR1 and CDR2 are SGHDT and YYEEEE. This CDR3 is CASSLGGGTPEAFF. The CDR3 nucleotides read TGTGCCAGCAGCTTGGGCGGAGGAACTCCTGAAGCTTTCTTT.

CDR3 loop: CASSLDRDGYEQYF. Written as DNA, the CDR3 is TGTGCCAGCAGCCTGGACAGGGATGGCTACGAGCAGTACTTC. The chain couples TRBV3-1 to TRBJ2-7; 8 positions match TRBD1. CDR1 is LGHDT and CDR2 is YNNKEL in the germline V gene (reference sequence). CDR3 length equals 14 residues. Trimming at V came to 4 bases and at J to 3 bases, leaving 5 bases not matched to a gene.

The genes are TRBV7-2 and TRBJ2-1, with TRBD2 matching over 9 bases. Germline loops: CDR1 SGHTA, CDR2 FQGNSA. Trimming took 4 bases from V and 9 from J; bases not matched to a gene: 13. The CDR3 extends over 16 amino acids. CDR3 DNA: TGTGCCAGCAGCTCGCGGGGGGGCGTGATTCTCAGTGAGCAGTTCTTC. This sequence encodes CASSSRGGVILSEQFF.

The rearrangement joins TRBV12-3 or TRBV12-4 to TRBJ2-5, with a tentative D call TRBD1 (5 bases). The length of the CDR3 is 12 residues. V was pared by 8 bases and J by 5 bases, with 12 bases between. CDR3 loop: CASGAFQETQYF. The CDR3 DNA reads TGTGCCAGCGGGGCTTTTCAGGAGACCCAGTACTTC.

This clonotype was seen at least ten times. This sequence joins TRBV20-1 and TRBJ2-1, with D possibly being TRBD1 (5 bases). The CDR3 has 14 residues. Trimming shortened V by 0 bases and J by 3 bases, and 9 bases separated the two germline ends. Germline V lookup: CDR1 DFQATT, CDR2 SNEGSKA (reference sequence). Here the CDR3 reads CSARDRVVYNEQFF. CDR3 bases: TGCAGTGCTAGAGACAGGGTGGTCTACAATGAGCAGTTCTTC.

At least ten counts were recorded for this clonotype. The chain employs TRBV18 and TRBJ1-2; D remains ambiguous. The CDR3 totals 11 residues. With 5 bases removed from V and 8 bases from J, the gap between germline ends came to 9 bases. The germline CDR1 and CDR2 sequences are KGHSH and LQKENI. The chain's CDR3 is CASSEKGGYTF. The CDR3 nucleotides are TGTGCCAGCTCAGAGAAAGGGGGCTACACCTTC.

This clonotype occurred many times. This sequence joins TRBV7-2 and TRBJ1-2; maybe TRBD1 (6 bases). Looked up from germline, CDR1 is SGHTA and CDR2 is FQGNSA. This CDR3 is built from 17 residues. The ends were cut back, 1 base at V and 3 bases at J, with 18 bases in the middle. CDR3 nucleotides: TGTGCCAGCAGCTTAGGATGGGGTGGGGGGCCTGACTATGGCTACACCTTC. Its protein is CASSLGWGGGPDYGYTF.

This sequence joins TRBV7-9 and TRBJ2-1, with D perhaps assigned TRBD1 or TRBD2 (6 bases each). The length of the CDR3 is 15 residues. With 1 base removed from V and 3 bases from J, the gap between germline ends came to 10 bases. CDR1 SEHNR and CDR2 FQNEAQ come from the germline V gene (reference sequence). The CDR3: CASSLGGGLYNEQFF. The CDR3 coding sequence is TGTGCCAGCAGCTTAGGAGGGGGGCTCTACAATGAGCAGTTCTTC.

The chain uses TRBV20-1 and TRBJ2-7; 8 bases are shared with TRBD1. CDR1 is DFQATT and CDR2 is SNEGSKA in the germline V gene (reference sequence). The CDR3 is 15 amino acids. Trimming cost V 2 bases and J 4 bases; bases outside gene matches: 10. CDR3: CSARTLRTGSYEQYF. The CDR3 DNA follows: TGCAGTGCTAGAACCCTTAGGACAGGGAGTTACGAGCAGTACTTC.

This clonotype has only a few counts. V and J are TRBV10-3 and TRBJ2-2, with D maybe TRBD2 (5 bases). The length of the CDR3 is 13 residues. CDR1 is ENHRY, CDR2 SYGVKD, per germline. V shed 4 bases and J shed 7 bases, with 10 bases lying between them. The CDR3 DNA follows: TGTGCCATCAGTGTCGGGGTTAGCGGGGAGCTGTTTTTT. Its protein is CAISVGVSGELFF.

There are a few counts of this clonotype. The chain uses TRBV5-6 and TRBJ2-1, with 7 bases identical to TRBD1. Trimming removed 6 bases from V and 4 bases from J; junction bases left unmatched: 19. Germline V gene sequence: CDR1 SGHDT, CDR2 YYEEEE. This CDR3 comprises 18 residues. The chain's CDR3 is CASKPNPWTGPRYNEQFF. CDR3 DNA: TGTGCCAGCAAACCTAATCCCTGGACAGGCCCCCGTTACAATGAGCAGTTCTTC.

This clonotype has more than one count but fewer than ten. J is TRBJ1-5 and V is TRBV27, with unresolved D. This CDR3 is built from 15 residues. Germline loops: CDR1 MNHEY, CDR2 SMNVEV (reference sequence). Between the trimmed V and J ends, which lost 3 bases and 3 bases, there was a span of 12 bases. CDR3 nucleotides: TGTGCCAGCAGTTTGAACAGTTTAGTCAATCAGCCCCAGCATTTT. Translating gives CASSLNSLVNQPQHF.

The rearrangement joins TRBV7-9 to TRBJ2-1; D gene unclear. Looked up from germline, CDR1 is SEHNR and CDR2 is FQNEAQ (reference sequence). With 1 base removed from V and 10 bases from J, the gap between germline ends came to 14 bases. The CDR3 runs to 14 residues. In DNA form, the CDR3 reads TGTGCCAGCAGCTTAGACAGAGGTTCTACGGAGCAGTTCTTC. Its translation: CASSLDRGSTEQFF.

The chain is built from TRBV28 and TRBJ1-6; D ambiguous. The CDR3 has 17 amino acids. From germline, CDR1 is MDHEN and CDR2 SYDVKM. V shed 3 bases and J shed 1 base, with 13 bases lying between them. DNA for the CDR3: TGTGCCAGCAGTTTGGTAGTAGCAGAGTCCTATAATTCACCCCTCCACTTT. Encoded protein: CASSLVVAESYNSPLHF.

This clonotype was detected many times. The CDR3, as DNA: TGCGCCAGCAGCCAAGTAGGTGGGGCAGATACGCAGTATTTT. Translated, it gives CASSQVGGADTQYF. The V and J genes are TRBV4-3 and TRBJ2-3; D unresolved. This CDR3 region has 14 residues. The ends were cut back, 1 base at V and 4 bases at J, with 9 bases in the middle. Germline CDR1 is LGHNA and CDR2 is YSLEER.

The chain uses TRBV6-2 or TRBV6-3 and TRBJ2-5; possible D gene TRBD1, 6 bases. This CDR3 region has 14 residues. The V end lost 6 bases, the J end lost 4 bases, and 15 bases lay between the germline ends. Germline V lookup: CDR1 MNHEY, CDR2 SVGEGT. CDR3 loop: CASRPGVMGETQYF. The CDR3 DNA follows: TGTGCCAGCAGACCAGGGGTTATGGGAGAGACCCAGTACTTC.

This clonotype was counted only a few times. This chain joins TRBV25-1 and TRBJ2-1, with 8 bases identical to TRBD1. Per germline, CDR1 MGHDK and CDR2 SYGVNS. After removal of 4 bases from V and 0 bases from J, the junction contained 2 bases not matched to a gene. CDR3 length: 15 residues. The CDR3 DNA reads TGTGCCAGCAGTGGTCAGGGGGCCTCCTACAATGAGCAGTTCTTC. This encodes CASSGQGASYNEQFF.

A few counts support this clonotype. The genes are TRBV24-1 and TRBJ2-2, with a tentative D call TRBD1 (5 bases). From germline, CDR1 is KGHDR and CDR2 SFDVKD. The length of the CDR3 is 16 residues. Trimming cost V 3 bases and J 0 bases, with 10 bases left between them. CDR3 DNA sequence: TGTGCCACCAGTGATCCCGACAGCCCGAACACCGGGGAGCTGTTTTTT. Translating it yields CATSDPDSPNTGELFF.

This clonotype was found many times. V gene TRBV12-3 or TRBV12-4 combines with J gene TRBJ1-2, with 8 bases that match TRBD1. The CDR3 is 12 residues long. J gave up 3 bases and V 10 bases, and 4 bases lay outside the gene matches. The DNA of the CDR3 is TGTGCCACCGAGGGACAGGACTATGGCTACACCTTC. It yields the protein CATEGQDYGYTF.

There are a few counts of this clonotype. The J gene is TRBJ2-2, the V gene TRBV20-1; D call uncertain. Trimming stripped 4 bases from V and 6 bases from J, with 21 bases between. Germline CDR1 is DFQATT and CDR2 is SNEGSKA (reference sequence). This CDR3 is 16 amino acids long. Written as DNA, the CDR3 is TGCAGTGCTACGCCCCCCGGTCTCCGGCGCCCCGGGGAGCTGTTTTTT. Protein: CSATPPGLRRPGELFF.

Concerning this clonotype itself: This could be a read error, since a much larger clone is one nucleotide away. The V and J genes are TRBV20-1 and TRBJ1-5, with unresolved D. Germline values: CDR1 DFQATT, CDR2 SNEGSKA (reference sequence). The CDR3 totals 16 residues. V lost 1 base and J lost 2, with 15 bases in between. CDR3 sequence (DNA): TGCAGTGCTAGAGTTACGAGGGTAACGGGCAATCAGCCCCAGCATTTT. It encodes CSARVTRVTGNQPQHF.

At least ten counts were recorded for this clonotype. The chain links TRBV5-1 to TRBJ1-1; possible D gene TRBD1, 6 bases. V was shortened by 0 bases and J by 0 bases, with 18 bases between the two germline ends. Germline CDR1 is SGHRS and CDR2 is YFSETQ. This CDR3 spans 18 amino acids. CDR3 in amino acids: CASSLDGARGLLNTEAFF. The CDR3 nucleotides read TGCGCCAGCAGCTTGGATGGGGCCAGGGGCCTACTGAACACTGAAGCTTTCTTT.

This clonotype was counted ten times or more. This chain connects TRBV5-1 to TRBJ2-1; possible D gene TRBD1, 6 bases. The CDR3 is 12 residues long. Germline-derived CDR1 and CDR2 are SGHRS and YFSETQ. The V and J ends lost 4 bases and 11 bases respectively, with 13 bases between them. The DNA for the CDR3 is TGCGCCAGCAGCCCGGACAGAATGAAGCAGTTCTTC. Its protein product is CASSPDRMKQFF.

The chain combines TRBV28 with TRBJ2-4; D might be TRBD1 (5 bases). V shed 2 bases and J shed 0 bases, with 11 bases lying between them. The CDR3 consists of 16 residues. The germline V gene has CDR1 MDHEN and CDR2 SYDVKM. CDR3 in amino acids: CASSLTRVLAKNIQYF. The CDR3, as DNA: TGTGCCAGCAGTTTAACCAGGGTCTTAGCCAAAAACATTCAGTACTTC.

This clonotype was found many times. The chain combines TRBV12-3 or TRBV12-4 with TRBJ1-2, with D unresolved. The CDR3 spans 14 residues. With 7 bases removed from V and 0 bases from J, the gap between germline ends came to 12 bases. The CDR3: CASKRLVTNYGYTF. The CDR3, as DNA: TGTGCCAGCAAGAGGTTGGTGACTAACTATGGCTACACCTTC.

There are a few counts of this clonotype. V usage is TRBV7-8 and J usage is TRBJ1-1; the D gene is possibly TRBD1 (5 bases). Germline V CDR1 and CDR2: SGHVS, FQNEAQ. V gave up 5 bases and J gave up 0 bases, with 7 bases separating them. The CDR3 contains 13 residues. CDR3 sequence: CASSPRVNTEAFF. CDR3 coding DNA: TGTGCCAGCAGCCCCAGGGTGAACACTGAAGCTTTCTTT.

In this sample, this clonotype turned up a few times. V is TRBV6-5 and J is TRBJ2-1, with 12 bases identical to TRBD2. Losses at the gene ends were 6 bases for V and 4 bases for J; bases not matched to a gene: 4. This CDR3 is 15 amino acids long. Germline CDR1 MNHEY, CDR2 SVGAGI. CDR3 sequence reads: CASSITSGGYNEQFF. Here the CDR3 DNA reads TGTGCCAGCAGCATTACTAGCGGGGGGTACAATGAGCAGTTCTTC.

V gene TRBV6-5 combines with J gene TRBJ2-1, with TRBD2 matching over 7 bases. After removal of 2 bases from V and 5 bases from J, the junction contained 12 bases not matched to a gene. The CDR3 length is 17 residues. Germline V lookup: CDR1 MNHEY, CDR2 SVGAGI. CDR3 bases: TGTGCCAGCAGTTACACTTCCGGGACCGGGAGGAACAATGAGCAGTTCTTC. It yields the protein CASSYTSGTGRNNEQFF.

The chain is built from TRBV15 and TRBJ2-5; no reliable D call. Germline lookup yields CDR1 LNHNV and CDR2 YYDKDF (reference sequence). Trimming stripped 2 bases from V and 4 bases from J, with 14 bases between. The CDR3 consists of 15 residues. The CDR3 nucleotides read TGTGCCACCAGCAGACCCAGTAAGGTCCGAGAGACCCAGTACTTC. This sequence encodes CATSRPSKVRETQYF.